This T cell receptor beta chain was recovered during a study of T cells in tumors after PD-1 blockade (dated by TCRdb to between 2018 and 2020). The study in broad terms: Patients were excluded if they had prior checkpoint blockade, use of systemic immunosuppressants, or recent radiotherapy or other anti-cancer therapy within 4 weeks. While on anti-PD-1 treatment, some of the patients also continued taking daily vismodegib 150 mg. Paired single-cell RNA and TCR sequencing was done in the study on site-matched tumors from patients with BCC or SCC, both before and after anti-PD-1 therapy. Patients received pembrolizumab 200 mg every 3 weeks or cemiplimab 350 mg every 2 weeks. RECIST version 1.1 was the standard used to evaluate clinical response. On average, tumor samples yielded tens of thousands of TCR templates (range about 554-100,000) and 6,041 unique clonotypes, 15 to 25-fold deeper than single-cell TCR sequencing. Overall study outcomes, separate from this receptor: Exhausted CD8+ clones expanded after therapy were found to be mostly novel clonotypes undetected pre-treatment, suggesting clonal replacement rather than reinvigoration of pre-existing clones. Approximately 38% of tumor TCR clonotypes were found in blood, and some novel exhausted tumor clones appeared in pre-treatment blood, suggesting peripheral recruitment. Clonal replacement appeared only between pre- and post-treatment samples, not between two pre-treatment samples, arguing against biopsy timing or location artifacts. The source of novel T cell clones was not identified and could include lymphoid organs or rare unexpanded clones within the tumor or its periphery.

Deep TCRbeta sequencing was performed with the immunoSEQ platform. The authors' analysis ran thus. Only productive rearrangements were exported from the immunoSEQ Analyzer for downstream analysis. A two-sided binomial test at Bonferroni-corrected P below 0.01 was used to call clones with significant expansion or contraction between timepoints. T cell phenotypes were assigned to bulk TCRbeta clonotypes by matching the clonotypes to single-cell RNA+TCR-seq clones that had the same TCRbeta sequence. Tumor enrichment of a clone was calculated by dividing the clone's tumor frequency by the clone's PBMC frequency, both taken from bulk TCR sequencing. TCRs were grouped by GLIPH into specificity groups, defined as clusters of distinct TCRs likely recognizing common antigens via shared CDR3 motifs. The table comes from immuneACCESS by way of TCRdb, which keeps in-frame sequences with V and J called. Part of the clones is missing from these tables; in studies checked, under half for an unresolved V gene and the rest for unknown reasons. That table gives V, J and clone size, and the DNA gave D and trimming. This sample lists 6,500 to 9,500 clones; roughly 69% were detected once. The ten largest account for about 8.9% of the sample.

The germline V gene gives CDR1 as SGHRS and CDR2 as YFSETQ. Its CDR3 holds 15 amino acids, cysteine through phenylalanine. CDR3 DNA is the only sequence kept; it has 45 bases, read in frame from the first base. Between the V and J ends, shortened by 4 bases and 0 bases respectively, the junction contains 10 bases. The time point label, read with the paper, signifies: after anti-PD-1 therapy. Site-matched tumor biopsies were taken from the same primary tumor before and after PD-1 blockade. For bulk TCRbeta sequencing, genomic DNA was extracted from tumor biopsies or peripheral blood, and input amounts ranged from about 550 ng to 6,004 ng. To detect rare clonotypes with greater sensitivity than single-cell TCR sequencing, bulk TCRbeta sequencing was done on the leftover biopsy material. Every patient was a poor candidate for surgical resection and had histologically proven advanced or metastatic basal or squamous cell carcinoma. Of the approximately 10 patients making up the basal cell carcinoma cohort, roughly 8 underwent bulk tumor TCR sequencing. Fresh biopsies came from the site of the primary tumor, and part of the tissue was kept in RNAlater for exome and bulk TCR sequencing.

This clone was seen more than once but under ten times. Its antigen has not been determined. No base quality information exists; no much larger clone differs at one position. Here the sequenced sample was tumor tissue, taken after anti-PD-1 treatment. The chain joins TRBV5-1 to TRBJ1-4, with the D segment identity uncertain. The sequence derives from a human donor with basal cell carcinoma. The bases are TGCGCCAGCAGCGCCCTCGATGCAACTAATGAAAAACTGTTTTTT. The translation is CASSALDATNEKLFF.